A single sample gave rise to the 25 T cell receptor beta chains below, sequenced in a study of blood T cells in healthy people across ages. A sample-barcoded 5' primer and a J-beta primer mix were used in a second PCR of roughly 6 to 11 cycles. Each CDR3 protein gets one entry after TCRdb re-called the 5' RACE reads with MiXCR. The sample lists 950,000 to 1,200,000 distinct CDR3 sequences; roughly two fifths were seen once. Source material: blood. These receptors were taken from a man in his late teens or twenties in good health.

This clonotype has a handful of counts. The rearrangement uses TRBV9 and TRBJ2-5, with 7 bases aligning to TRBD1. Germline V gives CDR1 SGDLS, CDR2 YYNGEE. The J segment lost 0 bases and the V segment lost 2 bases, leaving 7 bases of the junction unmatched. This CDR3 spans 16 amino acids. The CDR3 here is CASSVTGSGDQETQYF. The CDR3 bases are TGTGCCAGCAGCGTGACAGGGTCCGGAGACCAAGAGACCCAGTACTTC.

The chain recombines TRBV20-1 with TRBJ2-7, with D possibly TRBD2 on 6 matching bases. Germline V lookup: CDR1 DFQATT, CDR2 SNEGSKA (reference sequence). The CDR3 loop spans 13 amino acids. V lost 4 bases to trimming and J lost 7 bases, with 17 bases between them. The CDR3 is CSAKLARSDEQYF. CDR3 nucleotides: TGCAGTGCTAAACTAGCAAGGAGCGATGAGCAGTACTTC.

The chain links TRBV27 to TRBJ2-3, with D perhaps TRBD1 (6 bases). Germline assignment: CDR1 MNHEY and CDR2 SMNVEV (reference sequence). There are 16 residues in the CDR3. V shed 2 bases and J shed 2 bases, with 14 bases lying between them. Here the CDR3 reads CASSLGTGMSTDTQYF. The CDR3 nucleotides read TGTGCCAGCAGTTTAGGTACAGGGATGTCCACAGATACGCAGTATTTT.

This clonotype was counted between two and nine times. V gene TRBV12-3 or TRBV12-4 combines with J gene TRBJ1-6; 10 positions match TRBD1. This CDR3 has 14 residues. V lost 5 bases, J lost 9 bases, and 4 bases stayed unmatched. The CDR3 DNA follows: TGTGCCAGCAGTCTGGGACAGGGGTTTTCACCCCTCCACTTT. Translating it yields CASSLGQGFSPLHF.

The gene calls are TRBV12-3 or TRBV12-4 and TRBJ1-4, with a tentative D call TRBD1 (5 bases). The V end lost 6 bases, the J end lost 6 bases, and 11 bases lay between the germline ends. CDR3 size: 13 residues. In nucleotides, the CDR3 is TGTGCCAGCAGACGGGGGGGGGATGAAAAACTGTTTTTT. Amino acids: CASRRGGDEKLFF.

This clonotype showed up many times. One junction end disagrees with the germline gene, perhaps due to a read error. V is TRBV4-2 and J is TRBJ2-3, with 7 nucleotides matching TRBD2. The CDR3 consists of 15 residues. Germline CDR1 is LGHNA and CDR2 is YNFKEQ. CDR3 sequence reads: CASSQEGGDTDTQYF. CDR3 DNA: TGCGCCAGCAGCCAAGAGGGAGGGGACACAGATACGCAGTATTTT.

The CDR3 DNA sequence: TGTGCCAGCAGCCAAGACGGCGGAAACCCGGGTAGCTACACCTTC. This sequence encodes CASSQDGGNPGSYTF. The chain couples TRBV4-2 to TRBJ1-2, with unresolved D. CDR1 and CDR2 (germline): LGHNA, YNFKEQ. The CDR3 consists of 15 residues. The V gene lost 0 bases and the J gene lost 9 bases, with 17 bases spanning the gap.

This clonotype was observed a handful of times. The chain joins TRBV6-2 or TRBV6-3 to TRBJ2-1; unclear D gene. Germline assignment: CDR1 MNHEY and CDR2 SVGEGT. The CDR3 totals 14 residues. Trimming removed 7 bases from V and 1 base from J, with 11 bases in between. As DNA, the CDR3 is TGTGCCAGCACCGACGCCCCTTCCTACAATGAGCAGTTCTTC. Translating it yields CASTDAPSYNEQFF.

The chain employs TRBV7-2 and TRBJ2-5; no clear D gene. The CDR3 totals 12 residues. V was clipped by 6 bases and J by 7 bases, with 12 bases between them. Germline V lookup: CDR1 SGHTA, CDR2 FQGNSA. The CDR3 loop reads CASSFNVGTQYF. The CDR3 DNA follows: TGTGCCAGCAGTTTTAACGTAGGGACCCAGTACTTC.

The gene calls are TRBV5-1 and TRBJ2-5; D is uncertain. CDR1 and CDR2 (germline): SGHRS, YFSETQ. CDR3 size: 13 residues. V lost 4 bases, J lost 2 bases, and 9 bases lay in between. For the CDR3, the DNA is TGCGCCAGCAGCCGGGTCCCGCAAGAGACCCAGTACTTC. Residues: CASSRVPQETQYF.

This clonotype turned up a few times. The chain joins TRBV9 to TRBJ2-1; 9 nucleotides match TRBD1. Matching the DNA end better, TRBJ2-7 makes the J call doubtful. CDR1 is SGDLS, CDR2 YYNGEE, per germline. The CDR3 is made up of 16 amino acids. CDR3 in DNA: TGTGCCAGCAGTTCTGCTCGGGACAGGGCATACAATGAGCAGTACTTC. This translates into CASSSARDRAYNEQYF.

This clonotype has only a few counts. V is TRBV29-1 and J is TRBJ2-7; unclear D gene. Trimming removed 0 bases from V and 7 bases from J, with 16 bases in between. Germline assignment: CDR1 SQVTM and CDR2 ANQGSEA. The CDR3 totals 14 residues. CDR3 region: CSVEETRANNEQYF. CDR3 sequence (DNA): TGCAGCGTTGAAGAAACTCGGGCAAACAATGAGCAGTACTTC.

This clonotype was counted a single time. The chain is built from TRBV9 and TRBJ1-1; D unresolved. CDR1 is SGDLS, CDR2 YYNGEE, per germline. With 4 bases removed from V and 6 bases from J, the gap between germline ends came to 22 bases. The CDR3 extends over 16 amino acids. The CDR3: CASSITDIELYSEAFF. The CDR3 DNA reads as TGTGCCAGCAGCATAACCGACATAGAACTCTATTCTGAAGCTTTCTTT.

Of note for this clonotype: Relative to the germline gene, one junction end is altered; a read error may explain this. The chain has TRBV5-6 and TRBJ1-1, with D hard to call. CDR1 is SGHDT and CDR2 is YYEEEE in the germline V gene. The CDR3 totals 14 residues. DNA of the CDR3: TGTGCCAGCAACTTGGATGGCGGAAGTCCTGAAGCTTTCTTT. Its translation: CASNLDGGSPEAFF. Full variable domain (missing parts from reference TRBV5-6 and TRBJ1-1): DAGVTQSPTHLIKTRGQQVTLRCSPKSGHDTVSWYQQALGQGPQFIFQYYEEEERQRGNFPDRFSGHQFPNYSSELNVNALLLGDSALYLCASNLDGGSPEAFFGQGTRLTVV.

V usage is TRBV5-1 and J usage is TRBJ1-1; no clear D. This CDR3 comprises 17 residues. Germline CDR1 SGHRS, CDR2 YFSETQ. The V end lost 0 bases, the J end lost 1 base, and 16 bases lay between the germline ends. For the CDR3, the DNA is TGCGCCAGCAGCTTGGCCAGAGGTCGACGGACGAACACTGAAGCTTTCTTT. Protein sequence: CASSLARGRRTNTEAFF.

This clonotype was observed a few times. The chain has TRBV5-6 and TRBJ1-4; D gene uncertain. Between the trimmed V and J ends, which lost 4 bases and 0 bases, there was a span of 10 bases. This CDR3 has 15 amino acids. Per the germline V gene, CDR1 is SGHDT and CDR2 is YYEEEE. CDR3 loop: CASSVTSATNEKLFF. In DNA, the CDR3 is TGTGCCAGCAGCGTAACTAGTGCAACTAATGAAAAACTGTTTTTT. Using reference TRBV5-6 and TRBJ1-4 for the parts outside the CDR3, the full variable domain is DAGVTQSPTHLIKTRGQQVTLRCSPKSGHDTVSWYQQALGQGPQFIFQYYEEEERQRGNFPDRFSGHQFPNYSSELNVNALLLGDSALYLCASSVTSATNEKLFFGSGTQLSVL.

This clonotype was picked up a small number of times. The genes are TRBV20-1 and TRBJ2-3; D remains ambiguous. The CDR3 extends over 15 amino acids. The ends were cut back, 6 bases at V and 1 base at J, with 17 bases in the middle. Germline CDR1 and CDR2: DFQATT and SNEGSKA (reference sequence). In DNA, the CDR3 is TGCAGTGCCGGCTCGGCTTTCCCTCGCACAGATACGCAGTATTTT. Amino acid sequence: CSAGSAFPRTDTQYF.

Concerning this clonotype itself: At one boundary the junction diverges from the germline segment, which might be a read error. The chain couples TRBV20-1 to TRBJ2-1; D gene ambiguous. Germline V gene data show CDR1 as DFQATT and CDR2 as SNEGSKA (reference sequence). The CDR3 is 15 residues long. CDR3 DNA: TGCGGTGCTCGGAGTGGCTCGGTTGACTACAATGAGCAGTTCTTC. Residues: CGARSGSVDYNEQFF.

CDR3 DNA sequence: TGTGCCAGCAGCTCGGGACAGGGGGCGAGGATGAGCTATGGCTACACCTTC. Translating it yields CASSSGQGARMSYGYTF. The J gene is TRBJ1-2, the V gene TRBV7-2; TRBD1 matches 12 bases. This CDR3 comprises 17 residues. Losses at the gene ends were 4 bases for V and 4 bases for J; bases not matched to a gene: 10. Germline CDR1 and CDR2: SGHTA and FQGNSA. Drawing the rest from reference TRBV7-2 and TRBJ1-2, the complete variable domain is GAGVSQSPSNKVTEKGKDVELRCDPISGHTALYWYRQSLGQGLEFLIYFQGNSAPDKSGLPSDRFSAERTGGSVSTLTIQRTQQEDSAVYLCASSSGQGARMSYGYTFGSGTRLTVV.

This clonotype was found a few times. This may stem from a read error, because a much larger clone lies one nucleotide away. This chain uses TRBV5-5 with TRBJ2-1; 9 bases are shared with TRBD2. The J call may be in error: the DNA end matches TRBJ2-7 better. In germline, CDR1 is SGHKS, CDR2 YYEKEE (reference sequence). This CDR3 region has 16 residues. The CDR3 sequence is CASSPLAGSSYNEQYF. CDR3 sequence (DNA): TGTGCCAGCAGCCCGCTAGCGGGGAGCTCCTACAATGAGCAGTACTTC.

This clonotype occurred many times. The chain recombines TRBV7-2 with TRBJ2-1; 7 nucleotides line up with TRBD2. CDR1 and CDR2 from the germline V gene are SGHTA and FQGNSA. V shed 0 bases, J shed 9 bases, and the junction held 17 bases outside the gene matches. The CDR3 loop spans 18 amino acids. In nucleotides, the CDR3 is TGTGCCAGCAGCTTAGCGACTTACGGGGGAGGGGCTATTGGTGAGCAGTTCTTC. This encodes CASSLATYGGGAIGEQFF.

This clonotype was detected ten times or more. The V and J genes are TRBV29-1 and TRBJ2-5; 8 nucleotides match TRBD2. From germline, CDR1 is SQVTM and CDR2 ANQGSEA. The V and J ends lost 8 bases and 7 bases, in that order; junction bases with no gene match: 6. CDR3 length equals 11 residues. The chain's CDR3 is CSPILAGTQYF. The CDR3 bases are TGCAGCCCTATCCTAGCGGGGACCCAGTACTTC. Full variable domain (remainder filled in from reference TRBV29-1 and TRBJ2-5): SAVISQKPSRDICQRGTSLTIQCQVDSQVTMMFWYRQQPGQSLTLIATANQGSEATYESGFVIDKFPISRPNLTFSTLTVSNMSPEDSSIYLCSPILAGTQYFGPGTRLLVL.

CDR3 sequence reads: CASSLGDLATTLYNEQYF. CDR3 bases: TGTGCCAGCAGTTTAGGGGATTTGGCCACAACCCTCTACAATGAGCAGTACTTC. This rearrangement joins TRBV12-3 or TRBV12-4 to TRBJ2-1, with D unresolved. The last part of the DNA fits TRBJ2-7 better; the J call may be wrong. The CDR3 has 18 amino acids.

J is TRBJ2-5 and V is TRBV20-1; possibly TRBD2 for D (6 bases). Trimming shortened V by 3 bases and J by 5 bases, and 16 bases separated the two germline ends. Germline V gene data show CDR1 as DFQATT and CDR2 as SNEGSKA (reference sequence). The CDR3 totals 14 residues. The CDR3 sequence is CSASPSAFSETQYF. The CDR3 bases are TGCAGTGCTAGCCCTAGCGCCTTCAGCGAGACCCAGTACTTC.

The CDR3 coding sequence is TGTGCCAGCAGTCCCGGTGGCAGGGGGAGCGGCTACACCTTC. Translation: CASSPGGRGSGYTF. The chain employs TRBV12-3 or TRBV12-4 and TRBJ1-2; 7 bases align to TRBD1. This CDR3 comprises 14 residues. The V segment lost 5 bases and the J segment 8 bases; nucleotides outside the gene matches: 11.